The present entry profiles one T cell receptor (beta chain) with its context. Its antigen is not known. The data belong to a study of cytomegalovirus exposure and HLA in healthy donors. A multiplex PCR was run with 60 Vbeta primers and 13 Jbeta primers. Profiled with immunoSEQ multiplex PCR; TCRdb holds only in-frame clones, not every one. The table lists approximately 190,000 clones, 81% of them singletons. Sampled while nominally healthy, donors likely had unrecorded immune exposures. Study results and limitations: A previous analysis found most TCR beta V segments productive roughly 90% or roughly 30% of the time. V- and J-gene trimming in TCR beta was tied to a missense DCLRE1C variant by an analysis performed later.

This receptor was obtained from a man aged 35 to 55 in good health and CMV-seropositive. Sequenced: PBMCs.

CDR3 sequence (DNA): TGTGCCAGCAGTCTCGGGAGAGCAACTAATGAAAAACTGTTTTTT. It specifies CASSLGRATNEKLFF. The V and J genes are TRBV28 and TRBJ1-4; D gene ambiguous. CDR1 MDHEN and CDR2 SYDVKM come from the germline V gene. Trimming took 5 bases from V and 0 from J, leaving 10 bases between them. There are 15 residues in the CDR3.